These T cell receptor beta chains were read from a single sample in a study of PD-1 blockade in mismatch repair-deficient tumors. These TCRs are of unknown antigen specificity. Profiled with immunoSEQ multiplex PCR; TCRdb holds only in-frame clones, not every one. The top ten hold about 4.6% of the sample, which has roughly 13,000 clones, around 87% seen once. Here the sequenced sample was cells cultured in vitro, taken from a patient treated with pembrolizumab. These receptor sequences come from an adult with mismatch repair-deficient cancer. Both conserved end residues are part of each CDR3. A D gene is named only where the DNA matches it firmly. Expanded clones get a size class; other rows say once, few or many, or leave the size out.

14,TRBJ1-1,TRBV19,.,.,TGTGCCAGTAGAGGACCTCTAACTGGGACTGAAGCTTTCTTT,CASRGPLTGTEAFF
14,TRBJ2-5,TRBV9,.,.,TGTGCCAGCAGCGCCGGCCCAGCGAGGGAGACCCAGTACTTC,CASSAGPARETQYF
16,TRBJ2-1,TRBV18,TRBD2,.,TGTGCCAGCTCATCGTTAGCGGGGAGGGCCAGGGATGAGCAGTTCTTC,CASSSLAGRARDEQFF
15,TRBJ2-7,TRBV7-9,TRBD2,.,TGTGCCAGCAGACAAGCGGGACCAGGAACCTACGAGCAGTACTTC,CASRQAGPGTYEQYF
14,TRBJ2-7,TRBV19,TRBD2,.,TGTGCCAGCCCCCTGGCGGGAGGGCCCTGCGAGCAGTACTTC,CASPLAGGPCEQYF
16,TRBJ2-1,TRBV5-4,TRBD1,.,TGTGCCAGCAGCTTGGAGACAGGGATTCTCTACAATGAGCAGTTCTTC,CASSLETGILYNEQFF
14,TRBJ1-2,TRBV11-2,.,.,TGTGCCAGCAGCTTAGAGATGACTAACTATGGCTACACCTTC,CASSLEMTNYGYTF
15,TRBJ1-3,TRBV6-6,.,.,TGTGCCAGCAGCCCCGTCGGGGTAGCTGGAAACACCATATATTTT,CASSPVGVAGNTIYF
16,TRBJ2-1,TRBV5-1,.,.,TGCGCCAGCAGCTTGATTCCGGGAGACCCGCCCAATGAGCAGTTCTTC,CASSLIPGDPPNEQFF
14,TRBJ1-5,TRBV28,.,.,TGTGCCAGCAGTGACGGGCCAGTCAATCAGCCCCAGCATTTT,CASSDGPVNQPQHF
15,TRBJ1-3,TRBV21-1,.,once,TGTGCCAGCAGCAAATCAATGTCTAATACAAACACCATATATTTT,CASSKSMSNTNTIYF
15,TRBJ1-4,TRBV6-1,TRBD1,.,TGTGCCAGCAGCGCCGACAGGGGGTTTTGGGGGGAACTGTTTTTT,CASSADRGFWGELFF
12,TRBJ1-4,TRBV28,.,.,TGTGCCAGCAGTTCCCTACAGGTCAGACCCTTTTTT,CASSSLQVRPFF
14,TRBJ1-5,TRBV28,.,.,TGTGCCAGCAGTTTATCTGGGGATGTGCAGCCCCAGCATTTT,CASSLSGDVQPQHF
15,TRBJ2-7,TRBV28,TRBD2,.,TGTGCCAGCAGCTTAGCGGGACGGGCTGAGTACGAGCAGTACTTC,CASSLAGRAEYEQYF
13,TRBJ2-4,TRBV5-8,.,.,TGTGCCAGCAGCTGGGACCACAAAAACATTCAGTACTTC,CASSWDHKNIQYF
15,TRBJ1-6,TRBV28,TRBD1,.,TGTGCCAGCTTAAGAGGGGGCGAATATAATTCACCCCTCCACTTT,CASLRGGEYNSPLHF
15,TRBJ1-5,TRBV6-1,.,.,TGTGCCAGCAGTGAAGCAGGCTGGGGCAATCAGCCCCAGCATTTT,CASSEAGWGNQPQHF
15,TRBJ1-2,TRBV2,.,medium-sized,TGTGCCAGCAGTGAAGCGAGGGACACCGGCTATGGCTACACCTTC,CASSEARDTGYGYTF
18,TRBJ1-6,TRBV5-6,.,.,TGTGCCAGCAGCCCTCTTTCCGGGGAGAGGGGGTATAATTCACCCCTCCACTTT,CASSPLSGERGYNSPLHF
14,TRBJ2-3,TRBV9,TRBD2,.,TGTGCCAGCAGCGCGAGCGGGAGGGCAGATACGCAGTATTTT,CASSASGRADTQYF
17,TRBJ2-1,TRBV27,TRBD2,.,TGTGCCAGCAGTTTAGTCGAGACTAGCGGGAGATTCGGTGAGCAGTTCTTC,CASSLVETSGRFGEQFF
16,TRBJ2-6,TRBV5-1,.,.,TGCGCCAGCAGCTTCCAACAGGGAACTGGGGCCAACGTCCTGACTTTC,CASSFQQGTGANVLTF
16,TRBJ2-1,TRBV5-1,TRBD2,.,TGCGCCAGCAGCTCATCTGCGGGAGGAACCTACAATGAGCAGTTCTTC,CASSSSAGGTYNEQFF
14,TRBJ2-2,TRBV7-2,.,.,TGTGCCAGCAGCCAGGCGGGGAACACCGGGGAGCTGTTTTTT,CASSQAGNTGELFF
13,TRBJ1-1,TRBV6-5,.,.,TGTGCCAGCAGTTACTCCCTGAACACTGAAGCTTTCTTT,CASSYSLNTEAFF
14,TRBJ1-5,TRBV7-7,TRBD1,few,TGTGCCAGCAGTCTACAGGGGTCCAATCAGCCCCAGCATTTT,CASSLQGSNQPQHF
15,TRBJ2-1,TRBV6-6,TRBD1,.,TGTGCCAGCAGTCTCGGGACAGGGTTGGTTCTTGAGCAGTTCTTC,CASSLGTGLVLEQFF
15,TRBJ1-2,TRBV19,.,.,TGTGCCAGTAGTATACCTCACGAACGGGGGTATGGCTACACCTTC,CASSIPHERGYGYTF
14,TRBJ2-5,TRBV21-1,.,once,TGTGCCAGCAGCAAATCCGGGGCCCAAGAGACCCAGTACTTC,CASSKSGAQETQYF
14,TRBJ1-4,TRBV10-1,.,.,TGCGCCAGCAGTGAACGACAGACCGATGAAAAACTGTTTTTT,CASSERQTDEKLFF
18,TRBJ1-1,TRBV9,TRBD1,.,TGTGCCAGCAGCGTAGAGCCCGGGCTACAGGTCAGGGGGACTGAAGCTTTCTTT,CASSVEPGLQVRGTEAFF
14,TRBJ2-3,TRBV27,.,.,TGTGCCAGCAGCCCCCTCTCCCACACAGATACGCAGTATTTT,CASSPLSHTDTQYF
14,TRBJ2-1,TRBV2,TRBD2,.,TGTGCCAGCATGGGACTAGGAAGCTACAATGAGCAGTTCTTC,CASMGLGSYNEQFF
14,TRBJ2-3,TRBV9,TRBD2,.,TGTGCCAGCAGCGTAGAACTAGCGAAAGATACGCAGTATTTT,CASSVELAKDTQYF
14,TRBJ1-2,TRBV14,.,once,TGTGCCAGCAGCCGGTTATCCACCCCGTATGGCTACACCTTC,CASSRLSTPYGYTF
13,TRBJ1-4,TRBV18,TRBD1,.,TGTGCCAGCTCAGAGGACAGGGGAACGGAACTGTTTTTT,CASSEDRGTELFF